Below, one T cell receptor beta chain is given with its context. No antigen is known for it. The record originates from a study of breast tumors, draining lymph nodes, adjacent tissues. Findings and caveats of the study: Tumor TCR diversity was below lymph nodes but above nontumor tissue. Tumor T cell lymph node origin was a supported hypothesis, not proven.

The CDR3 extends over 15 amino acids. V was shortened by 0 bases and J by 6 bases, with 15 bases between the two germline ends. Per germline, CDR1 SGHTS and CDR2 YDEGEE. TCRdb passed the multiplex PCR reads through MiXCR, listing each CDR3 protein once. The table includes under 250,000 distinct CDR3 sequences, 32% detected once. The lymph nodes were axillary draining lymph nodes from breast cancer patients. Sequenced: axillary lymph node tissue. The origin of this receptor is a female donor with breast cancer. Some clones in this sample may be carry-over from other donors' samples. The genes are TRBV5-8 and TRBJ1-2; the D gene is possibly TRBD1 (5 bases). This CDR3 is CASSLVPGRIDGYTF. The CDR3 nucleotides read TGTGCCAGCAGCTTGGTTCCGGGGCGAATTGATGGCTACACCTTC.